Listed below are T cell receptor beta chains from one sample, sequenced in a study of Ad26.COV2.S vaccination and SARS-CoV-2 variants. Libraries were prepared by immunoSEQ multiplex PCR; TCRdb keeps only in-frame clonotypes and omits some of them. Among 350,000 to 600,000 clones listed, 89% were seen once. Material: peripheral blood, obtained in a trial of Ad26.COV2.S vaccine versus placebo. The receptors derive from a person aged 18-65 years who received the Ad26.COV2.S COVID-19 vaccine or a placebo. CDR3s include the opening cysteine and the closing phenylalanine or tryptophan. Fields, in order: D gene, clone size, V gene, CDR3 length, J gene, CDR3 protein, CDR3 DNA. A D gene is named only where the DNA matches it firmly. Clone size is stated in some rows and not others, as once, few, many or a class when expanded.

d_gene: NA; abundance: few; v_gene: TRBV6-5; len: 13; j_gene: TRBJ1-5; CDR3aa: CASSKQLNQPQHF; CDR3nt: TGTGCCAGCAGTAAACAACTCAATCAGCCCCAGCATTTT
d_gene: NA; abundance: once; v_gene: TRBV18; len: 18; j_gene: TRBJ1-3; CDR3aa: CASSPSLTGVLPGNTIYF; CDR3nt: TGTGCCAGCTCACCAAGCTTGACAGGCGTACTCCCTGGAAACACCATATATTTT
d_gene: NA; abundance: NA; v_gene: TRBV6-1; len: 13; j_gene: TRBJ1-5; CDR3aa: CASSDWRNQPQHF; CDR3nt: TGTGCCAGCAGTGATTGGAGGAATCAGCCCCAGCATTTT
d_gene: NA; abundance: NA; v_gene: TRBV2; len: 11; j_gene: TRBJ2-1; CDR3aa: CASREYNEQFF; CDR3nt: TGTGCCAGCAGAGAATACAATGAGCAGTTCTTC
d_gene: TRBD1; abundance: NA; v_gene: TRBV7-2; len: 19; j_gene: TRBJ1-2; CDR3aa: CASSQKDGIRGFVNYGYTF; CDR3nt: TGTGCCAGCAGCCAAAAGGACGGGATCAGGGGGTTTGTTAACTATGGCTACACCTTC
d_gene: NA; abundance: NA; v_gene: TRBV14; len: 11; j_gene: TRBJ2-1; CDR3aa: CASSQGFEQFF; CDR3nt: TGTGCCAGCAGCCAAGGTTTTGAGCAGTTCTTC
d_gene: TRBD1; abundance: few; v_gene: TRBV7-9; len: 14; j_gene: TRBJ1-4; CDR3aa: CASSSDRGSEKLFF; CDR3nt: TGTGCCAGCAGCTCCGACAGGGGGAGTGAAAAACTGTTTTTT
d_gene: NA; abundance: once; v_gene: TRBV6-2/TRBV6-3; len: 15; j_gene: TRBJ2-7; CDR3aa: CASSRRAGLMSEQYF; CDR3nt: TGTGCCAGCAGCCGGCGGGCAGGTTTGATGTCCGAGCAGTACTTC
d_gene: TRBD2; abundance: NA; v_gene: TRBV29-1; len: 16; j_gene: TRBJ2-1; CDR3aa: CSVDSLFRDYVNEQFF; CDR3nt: TGCAGCGTTGATTCGCTATTCCGGGACTACGTCAATGAGCAGTTCTTC
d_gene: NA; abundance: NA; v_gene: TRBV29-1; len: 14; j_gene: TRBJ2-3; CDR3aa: CSATRQISTDTQYF; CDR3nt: TGCAGCGCCACAAGACAGATTAGCACAGATACGCAGTATTTT
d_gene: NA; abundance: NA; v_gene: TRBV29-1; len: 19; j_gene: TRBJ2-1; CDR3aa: CSVDLGLTLRPSSYNEQFF; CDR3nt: TGCAGCGTTGATTTAGGCCTGACTCTCCGACCGAGCTCCTACAATGAGCAGTTCTTC
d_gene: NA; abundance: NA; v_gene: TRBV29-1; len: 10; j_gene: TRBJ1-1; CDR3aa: CSVGESEAFF; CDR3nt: TGCAGCGTGGGGGAGAGTGAAGCTTTCTTT
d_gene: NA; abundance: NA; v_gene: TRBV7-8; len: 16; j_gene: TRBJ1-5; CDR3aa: CASSPTGTYSNQPQHF; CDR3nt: TGTGCCAGCAGTCCTACAGGGACTTATAGCAATCAGCCCCAGCATTTT
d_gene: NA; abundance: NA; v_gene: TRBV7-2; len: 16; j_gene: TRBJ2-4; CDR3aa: CASSLFGEAGKNIQYF; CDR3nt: TGTGCCAGCAGCTTATTCGGGGAAGCGGGCAAAAACATTCAGTACTTC
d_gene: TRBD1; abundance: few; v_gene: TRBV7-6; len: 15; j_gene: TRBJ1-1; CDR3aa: CASSARQGGVTEAFF; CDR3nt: TGTGCCAGCAGCGCCCGACAGGGGGGGGTCACTGAAGCTTTCTTT
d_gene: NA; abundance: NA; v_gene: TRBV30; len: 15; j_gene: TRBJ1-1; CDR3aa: CAWSVGRFMNTEAFF; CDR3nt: TGTGCCTGGAGTGTTGGCAGATTCATGAACACTGAAGCTTTCTTT
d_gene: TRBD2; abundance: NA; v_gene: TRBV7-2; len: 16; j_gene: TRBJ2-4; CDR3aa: CASSLTASGGKNIQYF; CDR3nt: TGTGCCAGCAGCCTGACGGCTAGCGGGGGGAAAAACATTCAGTACTTC
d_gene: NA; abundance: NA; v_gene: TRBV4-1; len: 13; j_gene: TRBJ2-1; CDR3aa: CASSQLWNNEQFF; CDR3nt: TGCGCCAGCAGCCAACTATGGAACAATGAGCAGTTCTTC
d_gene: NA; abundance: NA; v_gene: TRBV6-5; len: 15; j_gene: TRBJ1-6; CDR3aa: CASRLTGPGNSPLHF; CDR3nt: TGTGCCAGCAGGCTGACGGGACCGGGGAATTCACCCCTCCACTTT
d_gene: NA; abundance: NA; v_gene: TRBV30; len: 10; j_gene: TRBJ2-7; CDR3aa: CAWKGGEQYF; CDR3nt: TGTGCCTGGAAAGGGGGCGAGCAGTACTTC
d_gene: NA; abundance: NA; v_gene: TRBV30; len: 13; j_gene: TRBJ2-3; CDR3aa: CAWSGSRADTQYF; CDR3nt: TGTGCCTGGAGTGGGTCGAGGGCAGATACGCAGTATTTT
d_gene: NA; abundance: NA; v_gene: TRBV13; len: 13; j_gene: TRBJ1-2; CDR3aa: CASSPTAYPGYTF; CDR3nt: TGTGCCAGCAGCCCCACAGCTTATCCCGGCTACACCTTC
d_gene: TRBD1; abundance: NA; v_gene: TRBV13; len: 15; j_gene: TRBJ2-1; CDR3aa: CASSPGGPRGNEQFF; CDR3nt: TGTGCCAGCAGCCCAGGGGGTCCGAGGGGCAATGAGCAGTTCTTC
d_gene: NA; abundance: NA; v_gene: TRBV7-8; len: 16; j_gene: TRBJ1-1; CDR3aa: CASSLEGRTVNTEAFF; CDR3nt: TGTGCCAGCAGCTTAGAGGGAAGGACAGTGAACACTGAAGCTTTCTTT
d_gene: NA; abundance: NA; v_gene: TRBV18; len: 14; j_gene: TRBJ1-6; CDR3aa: CASSQTENNSPLHF; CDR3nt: TGTGCCAGCTCACAGACAGAAAATAATTCACCCCTCCACTTT
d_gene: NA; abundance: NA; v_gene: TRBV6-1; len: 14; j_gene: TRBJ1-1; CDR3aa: CASSDVGRDTEAFF; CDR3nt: TGTGCCAGCAGTGATGTGGGGAGGGACACTGAAGCTTTCTTT
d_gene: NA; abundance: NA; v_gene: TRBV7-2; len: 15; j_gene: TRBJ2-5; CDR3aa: CASSLVGLGRETQYF; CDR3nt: TGTGCCAGCAGCTTAGTAGGTCTGGGTCGGGAGACCCAGTACTTC
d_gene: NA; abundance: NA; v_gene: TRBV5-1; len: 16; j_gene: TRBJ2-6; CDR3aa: CASSPLGGFGANVLTF; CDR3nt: TGCGCCAGCAGCCCCCTGGGGGGCTTTGGGGCCAACGTCCTGACTTTC
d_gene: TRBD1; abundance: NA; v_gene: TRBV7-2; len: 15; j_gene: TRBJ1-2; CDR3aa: CASSSPTQGAYGYTF; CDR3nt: TGTGCCAGCAGCTCCCCGACACAGGGGGCTTATGGCTACACCTTC
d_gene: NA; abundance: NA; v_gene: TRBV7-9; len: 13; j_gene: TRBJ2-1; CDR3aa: CAINGDSYNEQFF; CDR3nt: TGTGCCATCAATGGGGACTCCTACAATGAGCAGTTCTTC
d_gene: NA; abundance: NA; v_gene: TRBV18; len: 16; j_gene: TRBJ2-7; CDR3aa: CASSPNADIHLGEQYF; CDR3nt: TGTGCCAGCTCACCCAACGCGGACATACATCTGGGGGAGCAGTACTTC